This T cell receptor beta chain was obtained from a study of CD8 T cells in Susac syndrome. Random hexamers were used to reverse transcribe 0.5 to 1 ug of RNA. MiXCR, run by TCRdb on the immunoSEQ multiplex PCR reads, gives a single entry per CDR3 protein. This sample yields around 200,000 distinct CDR3 sequences, of which around 94% are seen a single time; 0.085% to 0.1% belongs to the top ten. The V and J ends lost 1 base and 1 base respectively, with 8 bases between them. The CDR3 loop spans 14 amino acids. Germline V lookup: CDR1 SGHTA, CDR2 FQGNSA. The chain joins TRBV7-2 to TRBJ2-7, with a weak D call TRBD2 (6 bases). This receptor was identified in a human donor with Susac syndrome. Specimen: CD4+ T cells from PBMCs. CDR3 DNA sequence: TGTGCCAGCAGCTTAGAGCGGGTTTCCTACGAGCAGTACTTC. It codes for CASSLERVSYEQYF.